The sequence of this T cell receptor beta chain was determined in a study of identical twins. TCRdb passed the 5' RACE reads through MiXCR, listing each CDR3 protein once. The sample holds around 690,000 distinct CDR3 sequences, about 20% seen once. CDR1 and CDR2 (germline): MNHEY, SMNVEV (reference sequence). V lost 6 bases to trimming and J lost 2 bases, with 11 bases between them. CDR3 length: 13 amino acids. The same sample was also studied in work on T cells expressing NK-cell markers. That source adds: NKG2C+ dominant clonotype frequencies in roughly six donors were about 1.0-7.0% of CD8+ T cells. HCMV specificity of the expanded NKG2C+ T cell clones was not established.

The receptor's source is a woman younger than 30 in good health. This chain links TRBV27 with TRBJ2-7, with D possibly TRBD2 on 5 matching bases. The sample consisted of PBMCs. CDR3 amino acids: CASRPTGTYEQYF. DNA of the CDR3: TGTGCCAGCAGACCCACGGGGACCTACGAGCAGTACTTC.